This T cell receptor beta chain was profiled in a study of blood T cell repertoires in COVID-19 (TCRdb year 2020). About the study as a whole: The collaborator samples originated in the United States, Italy and Spain and spanned the acute and convalescent phases of COVID-19. The prospective study material was composed of cDNA or gDNA derived from T cells, B-cell-depleted T cells, or PBMCs. Deeply sampled blood TCRbeta repertoires from subjects exposed to, actively infected with, or recovered from COVID-19 were included in the dataset. The repertoires were made available in a free public database intended to serve as a resource for research on the immune response to SARS-CoV-2. Samples were obtained from the ongoing ImmuneRACE study (first 160 participants) and from over a thousand subjects provided by 6 global collaborators. A de-identified subject ID, COVID-19 status, age in years and sex were almost always included in the sample metadata. Where available, HLA class I and class II types were taken from metadata supplied by the sample provider and were not determined by assay-based typing. Study-level results and caveats: Clinical and demographic metadata were provided uncurated, with the amount varying by source and participant.

The germline V gene yields SNHLY for CDR1 and FYNNEI for CDR2. V loses 0 bases of germline sequence and J loses 4 bases, and the interval between the two ends is 9 bases. Its CDR3 holds 14 amino acids, cysteine through phenylalanine. CDR3 DNA is the only sequence kept; it has 42 bases, read in frame from the first base. About this clone: Its antigen specificity is not known. No base-level quality is on record; no much larger clone is a single base apart.

The immunoSEQ Assay, a bias-controlled multiplex PCR, was used to amplify TCRbeta CDR3 regions from genomic DNA. Turning to the authors' computational methods: The number of nucleated cells in each sample was estimated by amplification of reference gene primers within the assay. To quantify the absolute abundance of each unique TCRbeta CDR3 rearrangement, sequence reads were collapsed and filtered. For each sample, productive Simpson clonality was calculated as the square root of Simpson's diversity index across productive rearrangements. TCRdb's version of the immuneACCESS table is confined to in-frame rearrangements and falls short of the full clone set. An unresolved V gene accounts for under half of the shortfall where checked; the remainder is of unknown origin. V and J calls and clone size are as listed in that table; D and trimming were resolved from the DNA. This sample gives around 160,000 clones in total; approximately 80% of them show up just once. Together, the top ten hold 7% to 10% of the sample.

Whole blood was collected in K2EDTA tubes by collaborating institutions according to the institutions' own protocols. For TCRbeta analysis, collaborators shipped samples in one of three forms: frozen whole blood, isolated PBMCs, or DNA extracted from either of those sample types. The sequence joins TRBV2 to TRBJ1-2, with an unclear D gene assignment. The source of this sequence is a human donor with acute or convalescent COVID-19. The donor label of this sample is uncertain. Sequences were obtained from peripheral blood. The sequenced DNA is TGTGCCAGCAGTGAAGCGCACGGGTTCTATGGCTACACCTTC. This codes for CASSEAHGFYGYTF.